This is a list of T cell receptor beta chains from one sample in a study of blood T cell repertoires in COVID-19. TCRdb's table, derived via immunoSEQ multiplex PCR, lists solely in-frame clones and lacks some. This table has approximately 85,000 clones, about nine tenths appearing once. Specimen: peripheral blood. The receptors were gathered from a woman in her forties or fifties in a cohort sampled during active COVID-19. The CDR3 runs from the conserved cysteine through the conserved F or W. Each record gives: CDR3 protein, CDR3 DNA, CDR3 length, clone size, J gene, V gene, D gene. The D gene is left open where the match is weak. The size entry is marked missing in some rows and otherwise reads once, few, many or a size class.

CDR3: CASNVEYTEAFF
DNA: TGTGCCAGCAACGTGGAGTACACTGAAGCTTTCTTT
length: 12
size: once
J: TRBJ1-1
V: TRBV2
D: -

CDR3: CAWSEGGGRAGEQFF
DNA: TGTGCCTGGAGTGAGGGGGGCGGGAGGGCCGGTGAGCAGTTCTTC
length: 15
size: -
J: TRBJ2-1
V: TRBV30
D: TRBD2

CDR3: CASLQDVWGMNTEAFF
DNA: TGTGCCAGTCTACAGGACGTGTGGGGTATGAACACTGAAGCTTTCTTT
length: 16
size: -
J: TRBJ1-1
V: TRBV19
D: -

CDR3: CASIATPMNTEAFF
DNA: TGTGCCAGTATTGCGACACCGATGAACACTGAAGCTTTCTTT
length: 14
size: -
J: TRBJ1-1
V: TRBV19
D: -

CDR3: CASSLPDYYEQYF
DNA: TGTGCCAGCAGCCTCCCGGACTACTACGAGCAGTACTTC
length: 13
size: -
J: TRBJ2-7
V: TRBV3-1/TRBV3-2
D: -

CDR3: CASSSPDRGNTEAFF
DNA: TGCGCCAGCAGCTCCCCCGACAGGGGGAACACTGAAGCTTTCTTT
length: 15
size: -
J: TRBJ1-1
V: TRBV5-1
D: TRBD1

CDR3: CASRWDNREEQYF
DNA: TGTGCCAGCAGGTGGGACAACCGAGAGGAGCAGTACTTC
length: 13
size: -
J: TRBJ2-7
V: TRBV6-5
D: -

CDR3: CASSFRRGWTDTQYF
DNA: TGTGCCAGCAGCTTTCGGCGCGGGTGGACAGATACGCAGTATTTT
length: 15
size: -
J: TRBJ2-3
V: TRBV13
D: -

CDR3: CASGLPSGGNTIYF
DNA: TGTGCCAGCGGACTTCCTAGTGGGGGAAACACCATATATTTT
length: 14
size: -
J: TRBJ1-3
V: TRBV28
D: -

CDR3: CASSQGNSRRPGYTF
DNA: TGTGCCAGCAGCCAAGGGAACAGCCGTCGCCCCGGCTACACCTTC
length: 15
size: -
J: TRBJ1-2
V: TRBV14
D: -

CDR3: CASSRSGGGLNQPQHF
DNA: TGTGCCAGCAGCCGCTCAGGGGGCGGGTTGAATCAGCCCCAGCATTTT
length: 16
size: -
J: TRBJ1-5
V: TRBV3-1/TRBV3-2
D: TRBD1

CDR3: CASRLAGGNEQFF
DNA: TGTGCCAGCAGATTGGCGGGAGGTAATGAGCAGTTCTTC
length: 13
size: -
J: TRBJ2-1
V: TRBV7-3
D: TRBD2

CDR3: CASSESSTGSTEAFF
DNA: TGCGCCAGCAGTGAGTCGTCGACAGGGTCGACTGAAGCTTTCTTT
length: 15
size: -
J: TRBJ1-1
V: TRBV10-1
D: TRBD1

CDR3: CASSPGIQSGANVLTF
DNA: TGTGCCAGCAGCCCAGGTATCCAATCTGGGGCCAACGTCCTGACTTTC
length: 16
size: -
J: TRBJ2-6
V: TRBV2
D: -

CDR3: CASSLAVTVGEQYF
DNA: TGTGCCAGCAGCTTGGCAGTGACAGTGGGCGAGCAGTACTTC
length: 14
size: -
J: TRBJ2-7
V: TRBV5-6
D: -

CDR3: CASSIQGHTGELFF
DNA: TGTGCCAGTAGTATACAGGGCCACACCGGGGAGCTGTTTTTT
length: 14
size: -
J: TRBJ2-2
V: TRBV19
D: -

CDR3: CASSEALTGNTGELFF
DNA: TGTGCCAGCAGTGAAGCGCTTACAGGGAACACCGGGGAGCTGTTTTTT
length: 16
size: -
J: TRBJ2-2
V: TRBV2
D: -

CDR3: CASSQTSASSYNEQFF
DNA: TGTGCCAGCAGCCAGACTAGCGCGAGCTCCTACAATGAGCAGTTCTTC
length: 16
size: -
J: TRBJ2-1
V: TRBV7-3
D: TRBD2

CDR3: CASSYRLAGGFDTQYF
DNA: TGTGCCAGCAGCTACCGACTAGCGGGAGGGTTCGATACGCAGTATTTT
length: 16
size: -
J: TRBJ2-3
V: TRBV5-4
D: TRBD2

CDR3: CASSSGARYNEQFF
DNA: TGTGCCAGCAGTTCGGGAGCTCGATACAATGAGCAGTTCTTC
length: 14
size: -
J: TRBJ2-1
V: TRBV28
D: -

CDR3: CASSIPGPYGYTF
DNA: TGTGCCAGTAGTATTCCAGGGCCCTATGGCTACACCTTC
length: 13
size: -
J: TRBJ1-2
V: TRBV19
D: -

CDR3: CASSRDIVQETQYF
DNA: TGTGCCAGCAGCAGGGACATTGTCCAAGAGACCCAGTACTTC
length: 14
size: -
J: TRBJ2-5
V: TRBV3-1/TRBV3-2
D: -

CDR3: CASSLGQNEQYF
DNA: TGCGCCAGCAGCTTGGGACAGAACGAGCAGTACTTC
length: 12
size: -
J: TRBJ2-7
V: TRBV5-1
D: -

CDR3: CASSLGPFGSLIGYTF
DNA: TGTGCCAGCAGTTTAGGGCCTTTTGGGAGTTTAATTGGTTACACCTTC
length: 16
size: -
J: TRBJ1-2
V: TRBV28
D: -

CDR3: CASSYPGENTEAFF
DNA: TGTGCCAGCAGTTACCCAGGGGAGAACACTGAAGCTTTCTTT
length: 14
size: -
J: TRBJ1-1
V: TRBV7-2
D: -

CDR3: CASSFFPRGTANTEAFF
DNA: TGTGCCAGCAGTTTCTTTCCACGCGGGACAGCGAACACTGAAGCTTTCTTT
length: 17
size: -
J: TRBJ1-1
V: TRBV27
D: TRBD1

CDR3: CASITGTPHSNQPQHF
DNA: TGTGCCAGCATCACCGGGACTCCCCATAGCAATCAGCCCCAGCATTTT
length: 16
size: -
J: TRBJ1-5
V: TRBV28
D: -

CDR3: CASSLSNTGELFF
DNA: TGTGCCAGCTCACTATCGAACACCGGGGAGCTGTTTTTT
length: 13
size: -
J: TRBJ2-2
V: TRBV18
D: -

CDR3: CASSIDKTGSKLFF
DNA: TGTGCCAGTAGTATAGATAAAACGGGGTCGAAACTGTTTTTT
length: 14
size: -
J: TRBJ1-4
V: TRBV19
D: -

CDR3: CASSSGQKNTEAFF
DNA: TGTGCCAGCAGTTCTGGACAGAAGAACACTGAAGCTTTCTTT
length: 14
size: -
J: TRBJ1-1
V: TRBV28
D: -

CDR3: CASRAGGPSSYEQYF
DNA: TGTGCCAGTAGGGCTGGGGGCCCTAGCTCCTACGAGCAGTACTTC
length: 15
size: -
J: TRBJ2-7
V: TRBV19
D: -

CDR3: CASSPFLSGERTGELFF
DNA: TGTGCCAGCTCACCTTTCCTTAGCGGAGAAAGGACCGGGGAGCTGTTTTTT
length: 17
size: -
J: TRBJ2-2
V: TRBV18
D: -

CDR3: CASSLGTTDQETQYF
DNA: TGTGCCAGTAGTTTAGGGACAACCGACCAAGAGACCCAGTACTTC
length: 15
size: once
J: TRBJ2-5
V: TRBV19
D: -

CDR3: CASSPGTGSGDGYTF
DNA: TGTGCCAGCAGCCCTGGGACAGGGTCGGGGGATGGCTACACCTTC
length: 15
size: -
J: TRBJ1-2
V: TRBV13
D: TRBD1

CDR3: CASRGQGLLSSSYNEQFF
DNA: TGTGCCAGCAGGGGACAGGGACTCCTCTCGAGCTCCTACAATGAGCAGTTCTTC
length: 18
size: -
J: TRBJ2-1
V: TRBV2
D: TRBD1

CDR3: CASSIKEKPNTEAFF
DNA: TGTGCCAGTAGTATAAAGGAGAAGCCGAACACTGAAGCTTTCTTT
length: 15
size: -
J: TRBJ1-1
V: TRBV19
D: -

CDR3: CASSPGLAVGTGELFF
DNA: TGTGCCAGCAGCCCAGGACTAGCGGTTGGCACCGGGGAGCTGTTTTTT
length: 16
size: -
J: TRBJ2-2
V: TRBV5-4
D: TRBD2

CDR3: CASSSEAGGSYEQYF
DNA: TGTGCCAGCAGTTCCGAGGCGGGAGGAAGCTACGAGCAGTACTTC
length: 15
size: medium-sized
J: TRBJ2-7
V: TRBV6-5
D: TRBD2

CDR3: CASSSSGTGVWNEQFF
DNA: TGTGCCAGCAGCTCCTCCGGGACAGGGGTGTGGAATGAGCAGTTCTTC
length: 16
size: -
J: TRBJ2-1
V: TRBV7-2
D: TRBD1

CDR3: CATSSPGRAADTIYF
DNA: TGTGCCACCAGCTCACCGGGAAGGGCTGCGGACACCATATATTTT
length: 15
size: -
J: TRBJ1-3
V: TRBV15
D: -

CDR3: CASRGQTYGYTF
DNA: TGTGCCAGCAGGGGACAGACCTATGGCTACACCTTC
length: 12
size: -
J: TRBJ1-2
V: TRBV27
D: TRBD1

CDR3: CASSDRGTNTEAFF
DNA: TGTGCCAGCAGTGACCGCGGGACGAACACTGAAGCTTTCTTT
length: 14
size: -
J: TRBJ1-1
V: TRBV2
D: -

CDR3: CASSVDSNSPLHF
DNA: TGTGCCAGCAGCGTAGACAGTAATTCACCCCTCCACTTT
length: 13
size: -
J: TRBJ1-6
V: TRBV9
D: -

CDR3: CASRARTGGEQYF
DNA: TGCGCCAGCAGGGCCCGGACAGGGGGCGAGCAGTACTTC
length: 13
size: few
J: TRBJ2-7
V: TRBV10-1
D: TRBD1

CDR3: CASSLKGWLSYEQYF
DNA: TGTGCCAGCAGTTTAAAGGGGTGGCTCTCCTACGAGCAGTACTTC
length: 15
size: -
J: TRBJ2-7
V: TRBV27
D: -

CDR3: CASSGLLTASYEQYF
DNA: TGTGCCAGTAGTGGGCTATTAACGGCCTCCTACGAGCAGTACTTC
length: 15
size: -
J: TRBJ2-7
V: TRBV19
D: -

CDR3: CASSVSGSVGELFF
DNA: TGTGCCAGCAGTGTGAGCGGGAGTGTCGGGGAGCTGTTTTTT
length: 14
size: -
J: TRBJ2-2
V: TRBV6-4
D: TRBD2

CDR3: CASSYDGETNYGYTF
DNA: TGCGCCAGCAGCTACGATGGGGAGACAAACTATGGCTACACCTTC
length: 15
size: -
J: TRBJ1-2
V: TRBV5-1
D: -

CDR3: CASSLTTGAGNTIYF
DNA: TGTGCCAGCAGTTTAACGACAGGGGCTGGAAACACCATATATTTT
length: 15
size: -
J: TRBJ1-3
V: TRBV28
D: TRBD1

CDR3: CASSKTHPGTSGSHYNEQFF
DNA: TGTGCCAGCAGCAAGACTCACCCCGGGACTAGCGGGAGCCACTACAATGAGCAGTTCTTC
length: 20
size: -
J: TRBJ2-1
V: TRBV21-1
D: -

CDR3: CASSSRLAGDGDTQYF
DNA: TGTGCCAGTAGTTCCCGACTAGCGGGAGACGGAGATACGCAGTATTTT
length: 16
size: -
J: TRBJ2-3
V: TRBV19
D: TRBD2

CDR3: CASSQDKTLQNTGELFF
DNA: TGTGCCAGCAGCCAAGACAAGACTCTCCAGAACACCGGGGAGCTGTTTTTT
length: 17
size: -
J: TRBJ2-2
V: TRBV14
D: -

CDR3: CATLGQYSGNTIYF
DNA: TGTGCCACCTTAGGACAGTACTCTGGAAACACCATATATTTT
length: 14
size: -
J: TRBJ1-3
V: TRBV28
D: -